These T cell receptor beta chains were read from a single sample in a study of cytomegalovirus exposure and HLA in healthy donors. The assay was immunoSEQ multiplex PCR, and TCRdb's table has in-frame clones only and misses some. The sample consists of some 110,000 clones, around 84% of them appearing once. The sequencing sample was made of PBMCs. The source is a man under 40 in good health and CMV-seronegative. The CDR3 runs from the conserved cysteine through the conserved F or W. The D gene is left open where the match is weak.

V: TRBV10-1; D: .; J: TRBJ2-3; CDR3: CASSERRTAFISTDTQYF; DNA: TGCGCCAGCAGTGAGCGGAGGACAGCCTTTATTAGCACAGATACGCAGTATTTT
V: TRBV28; D: TRBD1; J: TRBJ2-7; CDR3: CASSFQTGGYEQYF; DNA: TGTGCCAGCAGTTTTCAGACAGGGGGCTACGAGCAGTACTTC
V: TRBV7-9; D: TRBD1; J: TRBJ1-3; CDR3: CASSLASGGGNTIYF; DNA: TGTGCCAGCAGCTTGGCATCAGGGGGCGGAAACACCATATATTTT
V: TRBV2; D: .; J: TRBJ2-5; CDR3: CASSFGNSEQETQYF; DNA: TGTGCCAGCAGCTTCGGGAACAGCGAGCAAGAGACCCAGTACTTC
V: TRBV29-1; D: .; J: TRBJ1-1; CDR3: CSLNIENTEAFF; DNA: TGCAGCCTCAACATCGAGAACACTGAAGCTTTCTTT
V: TRBV7-2; D: .; J: TRBJ1-6; CDR3: CASSPDSSYNSPLHF; DNA: TGTGCCAGCAGCCCTGACAGCTCCTATAATTCCCCCCTCCACTTT
V: TRBV30; D: TRBD2; J: TRBJ2-3; CDR3: CAWRIIAGGRTDTQYF; DNA: TGTGCCTGGAGGATCATAGCGGGAGGGCGCACAGATACGCAGTATTTT
V: TRBV9; D: .; J: TRBJ1-2; CDR3: CASSVGGGASGYTF; DNA: TGTGCCAGCAGCGTAGGTGGGGGCGCCAGTGGCTACACCTTC
V: TRBV7-9; D: .; J: TRBJ1-4; CDR3: CASSFAGQTLSAVFF; DNA: TGTGCCAGCAGCTTCGCAGGTCAGACCCTCTCAGCGGTGTTTTTT
V: TRBV7-2; D: .; J: TRBJ1-1; CDR3: CASSLGVGRLRSTEAFF; DNA: TGTGCCAGCAGCTTAGGGGTGGGGCGCTTACGGAGCACTGAAGCTTTCTTT
V: TRBV6-1; D: .; J: TRBJ1-1; CDR3: CASSEGWLTEAFF; DNA: TGTGCCAGCAGTGAAGGTTGGCTCACTGAAGCTTTCTTT
V: TRBV21-1; D: .; J: TRBJ1-1; CDR3: CASSNPGWGAEAFF; DNA: TGTGCCAGCAGCAACCCAGGCTGGGGCGCTGAAGCTTTCTTT
V: TRBV30; D: TRBD1; J: TRBJ1-1; CDR3: CAWSRTGGTEAFF; DNA: TGTGCCTGGAGTAGAACAGGGGGTACTGAAGCTTTCTTT